The 29 T cell receptor beta chains below were found in one sample sequenced in a study of blood T cells in healthy people across ages. The use of a sample-barcoded 5' primer and a J-beta primer mix characterized a second PCR of about 7 to 12 cycles. Using its own MiXCR run on the 5' RACE reads, TCRdb lists one record per CDR3 protein. The sample shows 1.4 million or so distinct CDR3 sequences, approximately 43% of them seen only once. Sequencing was carried out using blood. These receptors were collected from a young woman in good health.

The rearrangement joins TRBV4-1 to TRBJ2-7; TRBD1 matches at 7 bases. The CDR3 totals 16 residues. With 0 bases clipped from V and 3 bases from J, the junction kept 8 bases outside the gene matches. Germline assignment: CDR1 MGHRA and CDR2 YSYEKL. Here the CDR3 reads CASSQEKKGQHYEQYF. The CDR3, as DNA: TGCGCCAGCAGCCAAGAAAAGAAGGGACAGCACTACGAGCAGTACTTC.

This clonotype was observed many times. The J gene is TRBJ2-3, the V gene TRBV7-2; D is perhaps TRBD2 (6 bases). Trimming cost V 5 bases and J 2 bases, with 17 bases left between them. The germline V gene encodes CDR1 SGHTA and CDR2 FQGNSA. The CDR3 consists of 16 residues. In DNA, the CDR3 is TGTGCCAGCAGCACCGAACTAGCCGCCCTCACAGATACGCAGTATTTT. Its translation: CASSTELAALTDTQYF.

The count of this clonotype is one. This sequence joins TRBV7-2 and TRBJ1-1; D is uncertain. Deletions cut 1 base from V and 1 base from J, with 19 bases between. This CDR3 has 18 amino acids. Germline values: CDR1 SGHTA, CDR2 FQGNSA. The CDR3 nucleotides read TGTGCCAGCAGCTTAGTGGCATATGAAGGAACTGGGAACACTGAAGCTTTCTTT. Its protein product is CASSLVAYEGTGNTEAFF.

The sample holds a few counts of this clonotype. The CDR3 loop is CASSAPGLRDNEQFF. The CDR3 region has the DNA TGTGCCAGCAGTGCGCCGGGACTACGCGACAATGAGCAGTTCTTC. The genes are TRBV12-3 or TRBV12-4 and TRBJ2-1, with 7 nucleotides matching TRBD2. There are 15 residues in the CDR3. The ends lost 5 bases at V and 5 bases at J; junction bases unmatched: 9.

This chain's CDR3 is CASSEGGGGTCNEQYF. The CDR3 DNA follows: TGTGCCAGCAGCGAAGGAGGCGGGGGAACCTGCAATGAGCAGTACTTC. V gene TRBV7-2 combines with J gene TRBJ2-5, with 7 positions matching TRBD2. The CDR3 runs to 16 residues. Germline loops: CDR1 SGHTA, CDR2 FQGNSA. V gave up 5 bases and J gave up 11 bases; unmatched junction bases: 20. The whole variable domain, remainder taken from reference TRBV7-2 and TRBJ2-5, is GAGVSQSPSNKVTEKGKDVELRCDPISGHTALYWYRQSLGQGLEFLIYFQGNSAPDKSGLPSDRFSAERTGGSVSTLTIQRTQQEDSAVYLCASSEGGGGTCNEQYFGPGTRLLVL.

This clonotype was detected only a few times. V and J are TRBV11-2 and TRBJ2-5; D gene unclear. V was clipped by 2 bases and J by 0 bases, with 7 bases between them. The CDR3 loop spans 14 amino acids. CDR1 is SGHAT and CDR2 is FQNNGV in the germline V gene. The CDR3 here is CASSLQMYQETQYF. Written as DNA, the CDR3 is TGTGCCAGCAGCTTACAGATGTACCAAGAGACCCAGTACTTC.

The sample holds a few counts of this clonotype. The V and J genes are TRBV27 and TRBJ1-5; unclear D gene. CDR3 length equals 14 residues. V was trimmed by 7 bases and J by 3 bases, leaving 13 bases between them. CDR1 MNHEY and CDR2 SMNVEV come from the germline V gene (reference sequence). CDR3 sequence: CASTLGRANQPQHF. The CDR3 region has the DNA TGTGCCAGCACCTTAGGGCGGGCCAATCAGCCCCAGCATTTT.

A remark on this clonotype: Only one base separates this from a far larger clonotype, so it likely reflects a read error. The rearrangement joins TRBV7-9 to TRBJ1-2; D is possibly TRBD1 (6 bases). The CDR3 consists of 13 residues. Per germline, CDR1 SEHNR and CDR2 FQNEAQ (reference sequence). CDR3 nucleotides: TGTGCCGGCAGCTCCGGACAGAACTATGGCTACACCTTC. Amino acids: CAGSSGQNYGYTF. The full variable domain, completed using reference TRBV7-9 and TRBJ1-2, is DTGVSQNPRHKITKRGQNVTFRCDPISEHNRLYWYRQTLGQGPEFLTYFQNEAQLEKSRLLSDRFSAERPKGSFSTLEIQRTEQGDSAMYLCAGSSGQNYGYTFGSGTRLTVV.

The chain links TRBV27 to TRBJ1-6, with a weak D call TRBD1 (5 bases). The V end was cut by 6 bases, the J end by 14 bases, with 17 bases between. The CDR3 has 13 amino acids. From germline, CDR1 is MNHEY and CDR2 SMNVEV (reference sequence). The CDR3 is CASSRPGSFSLHF. The CDR3 nucleotides are TGTGCCAGCAGCCGCCCAGGGTCCTTCTCCCTCCACTTT.

The CDR3 sequence: CATKSETQYF. The DNA of the CDR3 is TGTGCCACCAAAAGCGAGACCCAGTACTTC. V and J are TRBV6-6 and TRBJ2-7; D gene ambiguous. The last part of the DNA fits TRBJ2-5 better; the J call may be wrong. Germline loops: CDR1 MNHNY, CDR2 SVGAGI (reference sequence). The CDR3 loop spans 10 amino acids.

The chain uses TRBV20-1 and TRBJ2-1, with a possible D match to TRBD1 (5 bases). Germline assignment: CDR1 DFQATT and CDR2 SNEGSKA (reference sequence). The germline V and J ends were trimmed by 0 bases and 10 bases, with 16 bases remaining between them. This CDR3 has 14 amino acids. CDR3 in DNA: TGCAGTGCTAGAGATTGGCAGGGAACCTACGAGCAGTTCTTC. Translating it yields CSARDWQGTYEQFF.

V gene TRBV15 combines with J gene TRBJ2-1; no reliable D call. There are 15 residues in the CDR3. Germline V gene lookup returns CDR1 LNHNV and CDR2 YYDKDF (reference sequence). V dropped 0 bases and J dropped 6 bases, with 12 bases sitting between them. The CDR3 reads CATSRDPIALNEQFF. The CDR3 bases are TGTGCCACCAGCAGAGACCCAATAGCTCTCAATGAGCAGTTCTTC.

This rearrangement joins TRBV12-3 or TRBV12-4 to TRBJ2-7; 7 nucleotides line up with TRBD1. The ends lost 6 bases at V and 2 bases at J; junction bases unmatched: 7. This CDR3 contains 14 residues. Written as DNA, the CDR3 is TGTGCCAGCAGCCGCCGGACAGGACCCTACGAGCAGTACTTC. Translation: CASSRRTGPYEQYF.

The V call is TRBV7-9, the J call TRBJ2-5, with TRBD1 matching 8 bases. Per the germline V gene, CDR1 is SEHNR and CDR2 is FQNEAQ (reference sequence). Trimming removed 5 bases from V and 1 base from J; junction bases left unmatched: 12. The CDR3 sequence is 17 residues long. The CDR3 nucleotides read TGTGCCAGCAGCCGTTCTAGGACAGGGACTGTCCAAGAGACCCAGTACTTC. It is translated as CASSRSRTGTVQETQYF.

This clonotype was recorded a few times. CDR3 region: CARRGVSGMLVEQFF. The CDR3 coding sequence is TGTGCCAGACGCGGGGTTAGCGGGATGTTGGTTGAGCAGTTCTTC. The chain joins TRBV2 to TRBJ2-1, with 8 bases identical to TRBD2. Germline V gene sequence: CDR1 SNHLY, CDR2 FYNNEI. The CDR3 sequence is 15 residues long. The V gene end was trimmed by 9 bases and the J gene end by 9 bases; junction bases not matched to a gene: 16. Full variable domain (remainder filled in from reference TRBV2 and TRBJ2-1): EPEVTQTPSHQVTQMGQEVILRCVPISNHLYFYWYRQILGQKVEFLVSFYNNEISEKSEIFDDQFSVERPDGSNFTLKIRSTKLEDSAMYFCARRGVSGMLVEQFFGPGTRLTVL.

The V gene is TRBV6-2 or TRBV6-3, the J gene TRBJ2-7; maybe TRBD1 (7 bases). The CDR3 runs to 13 residues. Trimming took 7 bases from V and 4 from J, leaving 14 bases between them. The germline gives CDR1 MNHEY, CDR2 SVGEGT. Here the CDR3 reads CASTPQGGYEQYF. CDR3 coding DNA: TGTGCCAGCACCCCTCAGGGGGGATACGAGCAGTACTTC.

The genes are TRBV7-9 and TRBJ1-5; D call uncertain. CDR1 and CDR2 from the germline V gene are SEHNR and FQNEAQ (reference sequence). The CDR3 has 13 residues. Trimming removed 6 bases at V and 11 bases at J, with 17 bases between. The chain's CDR3 is CASSSGSLRSQHF. CDR3 nucleotide sequence: TGTGCCAGCAGTTCCGGGTCACTGAGATCCCAGCATTTT.

This clonotype turned up a few times. The gene calls are TRBV28 and TRBJ2-3; 9 nucleotides line up with TRBD2. CDR3 length: 15 residues. Trimming cost V 5 bases and J 5 bases; bases outside gene matches: 8. Germline CDR1 MDHEN, CDR2 SYDVKM. The CDR3 sequence: CASSILSGSGDTQYF. The CDR3 nucleotides are TGTGCCAGCAGTATCCTTAGCGGGAGTGGAGATACGCAGTATTTT.

Many counts were recorded for this clonotype. The chain couples TRBV20-1 to TRBJ1-2; TRBD1 matches 8 bases. The germline V gene encodes CDR1 DFQATT and CDR2 SNEGSKA (reference sequence). V dropped 5 bases and J dropped 0; count of bases not matched to a gene: 2. This CDR3 region has 13 residues. CDR3 DNA: TGCAGTGCTCCGGACAGGGCTAACTATGGCTACACCTTC. The encoded protein is CSAPDRANYGYTF.

This clonotype was seen only a few times. V and J are TRBV12-3 or TRBV12-4 and TRBJ2-1, with a possible D match to TRBD2 (6 bases). Trimming pared 8 bases from V and 7 bases from J, leaving 15 bases between. The CDR3 consists of 13 residues. Here the CDR3 DNA reads TGTGCCAGCGCGTCGGGAGAACGAAATGAGCAGTTCTTC. Its translation: CASASGERNEQFF.

The chain is built from TRBV6-2 or TRBV6-3 and TRBJ1-5, with a tentative D call TRBD1 (6 bases). The CDR3 contains 15 residues. CDR1 and CDR2 (germline): MNHEY, SVGEGT. The germline V and J ends were trimmed by 8 bases and 4 bases, with 18 bases remaining between them. CDR3 bases: TGTGCCAGCCGAACGGCAGGGGTACGGAATCAGCCCCAGCATTTT. The encoded protein is CASRTAGVRNQPQHF.

The chain combines TRBV9 with TRBJ2-7; no firm D call. The CDR3 covers 13 residues. Trimming removed 3 bases from V and 4 bases from J, with 11 bases in between. Germline V CDR1 and CDR2: SGDLS, YYNGEE. CDR3 DNA sequence: TGTGCCAGCAGCGGAGAGGCGGAATACGAGCAGTACTTC. It is translated as CASSGEAEYEQYF.

This chain connects TRBV4-2 to TRBJ2-5, with D hard to call. Trimming removed 4 bases at V and 11 bases at J, with 14 bases between. The germline gives CDR1 LGHNA, CDR2 YNFKEQ. The CDR3 loop spans 12 amino acids. CDR3 bases: TGTGCCAGCAGCCTTTTGCCGGGTGAGCAGTACTTC. This encodes CASSLLPGEQYF.

This clonotype showed up many times. The CDR3: CASSYGGMNTEAFF. The CDR3 DNA reads as TGTGCCAGCAGTTACGGGGGCATGAACACTGAAGCTTTCTTT. V is TRBV6-6 and J is TRBJ1-1, with D perhaps matching TRBD1 (6 bases). The CDR3 has 14 residues. Germline V CDR1 and CDR2: MNHNY, SVGAGI (reference sequence). Trimming cost V 2 bases and J 0 bases, with 7 bases left between them.

CDR3 in amino acids: CASSYRGKDEKLFF. CDR3 nucleotides: TGTGCCAGCAGTTACAGGGGGAAGGACGAAAAACTGTTTTTT. The gene calls are TRBV6-5 and TRBJ1-4; perhaps TRBD1 as D (6 bases). The CDR3 runs to 14 residues. The germline V and J ends were trimmed by 2 bases and 8 bases, with 12 bases remaining between them. CDR1 is MNHEY and CDR2 is SVGAGI in the germline V gene.

This chain joins TRBV14 and TRBJ2-7; 11 bases line up with TRBD2. Unmatched junction bases numbered 6, after V lost 0 bases and J lost 2 bases. Germline V lookup: CDR1 SGHDN, CDR2 FVKESK. This CDR3 is built from 17 residues. This CDR3 is CASSQEPSGRFTYEQYF. The CDR3 DNA is TGTGCCAGCAGCCAAGAACCTAGCGGGAGGTTCACCTACGAGCAGTACTTC.

The rearrangement joins TRBV29-1 to TRBJ2-4, with 11 bases that match TRBD1. The V segment lost 4 bases and the J segment 13 bases; nucleotides outside the gene matches: 6. CDR1 SQVTM and CDR2 ANQGSEA come from the germline V gene. CDR3 length: 12 residues. CDR3 in amino acids: CSVVGQGAAQYF. CDR3 bases: TGCAGCGTTGTTGGACAGGGGGCAGCCCAGTACTTC.

V gene TRBV12-3 or TRBV12-4 combines with J gene TRBJ2-2, with 7 nucleotides matching TRBD2. The V gene end was trimmed by 3 bases and the J gene end by 3 bases; junction bases not matched to a gene: 7. This CDR3 is 16 amino acids long. CDR3 DNA: TGTGCCAGCAGTTTCGCGCAGGGAGGGGACACCGGGGAGCTGTTTTTT. As protein: CASSFAQGGDTGELFF.

This clonotype was counted only a few times. V is TRBV4-1 and J is TRBJ1-5; D uncertain. The germline V gene has CDR1 MGHRA and CDR2 YSYEKL. This CDR3 spans 16 amino acids. V dropped 1 base and J dropped 2 bases, with 12 bases sitting between them. This CDR3 reads CASSQVYRERNQPQHF. The CDR3 nucleotides read TGCGCCAGCAGCCAAGTCTACCGGGAACGCAATCAGCCCCAGCATTTT.